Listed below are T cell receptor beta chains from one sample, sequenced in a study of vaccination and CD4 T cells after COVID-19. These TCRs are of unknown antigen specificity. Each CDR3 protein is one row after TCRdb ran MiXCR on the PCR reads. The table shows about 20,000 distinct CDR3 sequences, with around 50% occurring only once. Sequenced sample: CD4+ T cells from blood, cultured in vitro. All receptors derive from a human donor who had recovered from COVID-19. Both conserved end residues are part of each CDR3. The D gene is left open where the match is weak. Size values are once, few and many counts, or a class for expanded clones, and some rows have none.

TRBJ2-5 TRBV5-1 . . TGCGCCAGCAGCTCTCTATTAGACAGGAGCTACCAAGAGACCCAGTACTTC CASSSLLDRSYQETQYF
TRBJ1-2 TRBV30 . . TGTGCCTGGAGCCGCCCAAAAAACTATGGCTACACCTTC CAWSRPKNYGYTF
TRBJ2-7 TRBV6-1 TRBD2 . TGTGCCAGCAGCCTTACTAGCGGGCCCTCCTACGAGCAGTACTTC CASSLTSGPSYEQYF
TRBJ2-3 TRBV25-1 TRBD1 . TGTGCCAGCAGTGGGACAGGCTACACACCAGATACGCAGTATTTT CASSGTGYTPDTQYF
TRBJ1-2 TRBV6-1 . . TGTGCCAGCAGTCCGGGCCCCTATGGCTACACCTTC CASSPGPYGYTF
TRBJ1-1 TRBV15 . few TGTGCCACCAGCAGAGATAGGGGCGGTGGGCGAGCTTTCTTT CATSRDRGGGRAFF
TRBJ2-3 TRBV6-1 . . TGTGCCAGCAGTGAAGGAGGTGGAGGGGGCACAGATACGCAGTATTTT CASSEGGGGGTDTQYF
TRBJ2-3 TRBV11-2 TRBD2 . TGTGCCAGCAGCTTAGGCCCAGCGGGAGGCTGGGATACGCAGTATTTT CASSLGPAGGWDTQYF
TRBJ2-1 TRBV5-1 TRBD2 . TGCGCCAGCAGCTTAGGGACTAGTGACCCTCGTGCCTACAATGAGCAGTTCTTC CASSLGTSDPRAYNEQFF
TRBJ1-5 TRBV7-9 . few TGTGCCAGCAGCCCGGACGGGGGAAGTTGGCAGCCCCAGCATTTT CASSPDGGSWQPQHF
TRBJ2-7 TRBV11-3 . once TGTGCCAGCAGTCCCTACGGGGACCAGTACGAGCAGTACTTC CASSPYGDQYEQYF
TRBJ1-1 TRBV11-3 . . TGTGCCAGCAGCTCATCACCGCCCGGGGCGGGGACTGAAGCTTTCTTT CASSSSPPGAGTEAFF
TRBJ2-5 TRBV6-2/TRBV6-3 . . TGTGCCAGTACGACAGGCGGGGGGACCCAGTACTTC CASTTGGGTQYF
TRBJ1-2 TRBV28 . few TGTGCCAGCAGTGCCCGGGACACGTCGCGGGGCTACACCTTC CASSARDTSRGYTF
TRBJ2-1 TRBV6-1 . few TGTGCCAGCAGCCCAGGGCAGCCTGCTTACAATGAGCAGTTCTTC CASSPGQPAYNEQFF
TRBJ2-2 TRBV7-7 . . TGTGCCAGCAGCCCGACCCGGACTGTCACCGGGGAGCTGTTTTTT CASSPTRTVTGELFF
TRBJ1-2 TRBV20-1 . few TGCAGTGCTGCAGACTGGAGTTATGGCTACACCTTC CSAADWSYGYTF
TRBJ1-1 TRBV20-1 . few TGCAGTGCTAGAGACTCAGTGAACACTGAAGCTTTCTTT CSARDSVNTEAFF
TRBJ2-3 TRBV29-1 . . TGCAGCCCTTTCACGGATACGCAGTATTTT CSPFTDTQYF
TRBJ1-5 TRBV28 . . TGTGCCAGCAGTCACAGTGTCAATCAGCCCCAGCATTTT CASSHSVNQPQHF
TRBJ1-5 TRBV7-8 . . TGTGCCAGCAGCTTAGCGTTGGGGGGCTCCCATAGCAATCAGCCCCAGCATTTT CASSLALGGSHSNQPQHF
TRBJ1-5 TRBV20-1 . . TGCAGTGCTAGGGTTCCGGCGGGGCCCCAGCATTTT CSARVPAGPQHF
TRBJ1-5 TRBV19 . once TGTGCCAGTAGTACCCCGGGGGAGGCGAGCAATCAGCCCCAGCATTTT CASSTPGEASNQPQHF
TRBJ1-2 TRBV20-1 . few TGCAGTGCTAGTATCTCGAGCGGACATGGCTACACCTTC CSASISSGHGYTF
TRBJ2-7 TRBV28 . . TGTGCCAGCAGTTTACGGGCTGCCTACGAGCAGTACTTC CASSLRAAYEQYF
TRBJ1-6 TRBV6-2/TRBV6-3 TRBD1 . TGTGCCAGCAGTACCGTACAGGGGAGCTCCTATAATTCACCCCTCCACTTT CASSTVQGSSYNSPLHF
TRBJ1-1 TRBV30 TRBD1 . TGTGCCCGCAGGGGGGTGAACACTGAAGCTTTCTTT CARRGVNTEAFF
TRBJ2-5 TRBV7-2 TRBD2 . TGTGCCAGCGGACAAGAGGCAACGGGGGGCCAGTACTTC CASGQEATGGQYF
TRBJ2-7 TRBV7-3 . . TGTGCCAGCAGCCCGCAGGGAGGGGGGTACGAGCAGTACTTC CASSPQGGGYEQYF
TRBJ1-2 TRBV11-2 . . TGTGCCAGCAGACCAGCAGGATATGGCTACACCTTC CASRPAGYGYTF
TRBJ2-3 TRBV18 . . TGTGCCAGCTCACCACGGGACCTCAGCACAGATACGCAGTATTTT CASSPRDLSTDTQYF
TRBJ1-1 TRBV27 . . TGTGCCAGCAGTTTCTTATCCAACACTGAAGCTTTCTTT CASSFLSNTEAFF
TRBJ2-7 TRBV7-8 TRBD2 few TGTGCCAGCAGTCTAGCTAGCGGGGGTTCTACCTACGAGCAGTACTTC CASSLASGGSTYEQYF
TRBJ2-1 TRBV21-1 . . TGTGCCAGCATAGGGGGACAGGGCGTTTACAATGAGCAGTTCTTC CASIGGQGVYNEQFF
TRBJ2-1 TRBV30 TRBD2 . TGTGCCTGGAGGCCTAGCGGGGAGTATGAGCAGTTCTTC CAWRPSGEYEQFF
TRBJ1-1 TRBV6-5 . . TGTGCCAGCAGTTACTCGGACCGGAGGACTGAAGCTTTCTTT CASSYSDRRTEAFF
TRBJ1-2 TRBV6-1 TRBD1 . TGTGCCAGCAGTCCTCGCGGGGAGACAGGGGGCTATGGCTACACCTTC CASSPRGETGGYGYTF
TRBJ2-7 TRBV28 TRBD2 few TGTGCCAGCAGGCCGATAGCGGGAGTATTAGACGAGCAGTACTTC CASRPIAGVLDEQYF
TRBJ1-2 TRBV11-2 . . TGTGCCAGCAGCTTAGATCTAGGGGCCGGCTACACCTTC CASSLDLGAGYTF
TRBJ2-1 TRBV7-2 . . TGTGCCAGCAGCTTAAACCCAGGGGTTGACTACAATGAGCAGTTCTTC CASSLNPGVDYNEQFF
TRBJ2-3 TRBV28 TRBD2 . TGTGCCAGCAGTTTCGGGCTAGCGGGAGCGGAAGATACGCAGTATTTT CASSFGLAGAEDTQYF
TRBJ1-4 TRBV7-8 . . TGTGCCAGCAGCTTAGGTCGAGTAGAGGGTAGGACTAATGAAAAACTGTTTTTT CASSLGRVEGRTNEKLFF
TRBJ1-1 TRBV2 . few TGTGCCTCTGCGGGGGCAGGGACTGAAGCTTTCTTT CASAGAGTEAFF
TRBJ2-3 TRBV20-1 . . TGCAGTGCCGCCGGGACACACACAGATACGCAGTATTTT CSAAGTHTDTQYF